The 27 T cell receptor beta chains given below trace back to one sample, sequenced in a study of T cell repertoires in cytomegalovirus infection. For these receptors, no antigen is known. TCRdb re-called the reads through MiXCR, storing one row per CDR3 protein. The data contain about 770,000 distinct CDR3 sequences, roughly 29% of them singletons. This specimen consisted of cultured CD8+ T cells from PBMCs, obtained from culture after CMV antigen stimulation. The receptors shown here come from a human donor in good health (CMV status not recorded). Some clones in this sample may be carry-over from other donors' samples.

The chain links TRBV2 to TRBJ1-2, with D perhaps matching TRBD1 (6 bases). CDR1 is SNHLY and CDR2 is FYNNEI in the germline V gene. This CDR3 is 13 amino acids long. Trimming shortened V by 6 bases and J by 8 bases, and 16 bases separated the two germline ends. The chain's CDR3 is CASSLGGLIGYTF. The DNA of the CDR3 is TGTGCCAGCAGCTTGGGGGGCCTGATCGGCTACACCTTC.

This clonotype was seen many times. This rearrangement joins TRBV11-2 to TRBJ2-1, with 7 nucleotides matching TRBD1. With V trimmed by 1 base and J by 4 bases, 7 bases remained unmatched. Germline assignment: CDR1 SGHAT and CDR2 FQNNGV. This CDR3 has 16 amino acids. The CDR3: CASSLAPDREYNEQFF. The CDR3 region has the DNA TGTGCCAGCAGCTTAGCCCCCGACAGGGAATACAATGAGCAGTTCTTC.

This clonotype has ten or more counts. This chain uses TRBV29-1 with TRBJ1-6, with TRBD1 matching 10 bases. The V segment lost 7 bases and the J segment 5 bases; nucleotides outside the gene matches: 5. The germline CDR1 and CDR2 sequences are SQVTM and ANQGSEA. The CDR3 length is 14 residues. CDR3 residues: CSARTGGNNSPLHF. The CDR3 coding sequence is TGCAGCGCCAGGACAGGGGGAAATAATTCACCCCTCCACTTT.

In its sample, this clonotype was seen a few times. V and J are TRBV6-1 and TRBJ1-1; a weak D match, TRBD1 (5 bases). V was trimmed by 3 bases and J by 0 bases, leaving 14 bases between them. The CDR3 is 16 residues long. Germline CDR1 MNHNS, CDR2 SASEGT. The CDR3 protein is CASSEGTLVLNTEAFF. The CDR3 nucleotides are TGTGCCAGCAGTGAGGGGACTTTAGTTTTGAACACTGAAGCTTTCTTT.

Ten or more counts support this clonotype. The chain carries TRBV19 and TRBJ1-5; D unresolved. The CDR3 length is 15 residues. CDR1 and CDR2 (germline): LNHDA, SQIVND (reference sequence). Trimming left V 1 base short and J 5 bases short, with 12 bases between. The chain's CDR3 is CASSIVWALDQPQHF. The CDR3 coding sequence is TGTGCCAGTAGTATAGTGTGGGCACTAGATCAGCCCCAGCATTTT.

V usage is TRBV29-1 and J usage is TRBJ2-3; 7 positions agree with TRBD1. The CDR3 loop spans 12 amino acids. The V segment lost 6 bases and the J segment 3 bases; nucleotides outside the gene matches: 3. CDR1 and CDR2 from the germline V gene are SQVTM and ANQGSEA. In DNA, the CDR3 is TGCAGCGTCGTGGACAGGACAGATACGCAGTATTTT. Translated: CSVVDRTDTQYF.

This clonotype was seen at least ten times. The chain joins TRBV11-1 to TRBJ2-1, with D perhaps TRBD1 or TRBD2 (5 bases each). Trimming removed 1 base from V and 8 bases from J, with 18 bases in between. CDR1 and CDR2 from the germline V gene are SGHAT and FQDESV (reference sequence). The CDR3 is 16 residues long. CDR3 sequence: CASSLGLVRRDDEQFF. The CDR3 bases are TGTGCCAGCAGCTTAGGGTTGGTACGTCGGGACGATGAGCAGTTCTTC.

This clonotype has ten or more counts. The CDR3 is CASSFPGEPVDGLYGYTF. The CDR3 bases are TGTGCCAGCAGCTTTCCAGGGGAACCCGTCGATGGTCTCTATGGCTACACCTTC. The rearrangement uses TRBV7-9 and TRBJ1-2; weak D call: TRBD1 (6 bases). The CDR3 loop spans 18 amino acids. CDR1 is SEHNR and CDR2 is FQNEAQ in the germline V gene (reference sequence). Deletions cut 3 bases from V and 4 bases from J, with 24 bases between. The variable domain in full, with the rest retrieved from reference TRBV7-9 and TRBJ1-2, is DTGVSQNPRHKITKRGQNVTFRCDPISEHNRLYWYRQTLGQGPEFLTYFQNEAQLEKSRLLSDRFSAERPKGSFSTLEIQRTEQGDSAMYLCASSFPGEPVDGLYGYTFGSGTRLTVV.

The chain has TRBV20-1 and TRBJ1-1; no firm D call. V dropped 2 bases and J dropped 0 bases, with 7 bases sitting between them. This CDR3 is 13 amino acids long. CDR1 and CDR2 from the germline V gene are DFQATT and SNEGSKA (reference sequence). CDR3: CSARRSLNTEAFF. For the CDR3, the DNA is TGCAGTGCTAGAAGGTCCCTGAACACTGAAGCTTTCTTT.

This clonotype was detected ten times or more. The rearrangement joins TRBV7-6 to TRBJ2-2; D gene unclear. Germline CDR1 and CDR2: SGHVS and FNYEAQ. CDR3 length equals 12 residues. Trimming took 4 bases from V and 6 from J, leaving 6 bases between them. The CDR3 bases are TGTGCCAGCAGCTCTATTTCCGGGGAGCTGTTTTTT. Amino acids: CASSSISGELFF. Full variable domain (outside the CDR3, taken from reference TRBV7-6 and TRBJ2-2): GAGVSQSPRYKVTKRGQDVALRCDPISGHVSLYWYRQALGQGPEFLTYFNYEAQQDKSGLPNDRFSAERPEGSISTLTIQRTEQRDSAMYRCASSSISGELFFGEGSRLTVL.

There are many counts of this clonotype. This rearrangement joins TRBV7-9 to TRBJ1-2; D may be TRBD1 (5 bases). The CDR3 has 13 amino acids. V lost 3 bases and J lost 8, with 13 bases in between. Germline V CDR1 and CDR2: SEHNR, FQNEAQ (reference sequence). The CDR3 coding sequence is TGTGCCAGCAGCTTGGGGGGGATTTTCGGCTACACCTTC. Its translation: CASSLGGIFGYTF. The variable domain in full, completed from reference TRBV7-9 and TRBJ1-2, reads DTGVSQNPRHKITKRGQNVTFRCDPISEHNRLYWYRQTLGQGPEFLTYFQNEAQLEKSRLLSDRFSAERPKGSFSTLEIQRTEQGDSAMYLCASSLGGIFGYTFGSGTRLTVV.

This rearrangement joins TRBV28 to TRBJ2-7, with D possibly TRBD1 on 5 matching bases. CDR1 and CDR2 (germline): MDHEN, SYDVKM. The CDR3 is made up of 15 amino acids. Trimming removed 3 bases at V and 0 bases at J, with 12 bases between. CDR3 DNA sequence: TGTGCCAGCAGTTTCTCCGAAGGGGACTCCTACGAGCAGTACGTC. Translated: CASSFSEGDSYEQYV.

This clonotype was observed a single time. The CDR3 spells CASSYSGKAYNSPLHF. The CDR3 nucleotides read TGTGCCAGCAGTTACTCGGGGAAAGCCTATAATTCACCCCTCCACTTT. V usage is TRBV6-5 and J usage is TRBJ1-6, with D unresolved. Germline CDR1 reads MNHEY; CDR2 reads SVGAGI. This CDR3 contains 16 residues. V lost 0 bases, J lost 2 bases, and 8 bases lay in between.

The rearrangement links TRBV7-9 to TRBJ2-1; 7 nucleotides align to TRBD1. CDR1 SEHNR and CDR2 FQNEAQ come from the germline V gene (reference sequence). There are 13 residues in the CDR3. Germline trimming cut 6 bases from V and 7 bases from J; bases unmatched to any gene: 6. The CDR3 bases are TGTGCCAGCAGTCCGGACAGGAAAAATGAGCAGTTCTTC. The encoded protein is CASSPDRKNEQFF.

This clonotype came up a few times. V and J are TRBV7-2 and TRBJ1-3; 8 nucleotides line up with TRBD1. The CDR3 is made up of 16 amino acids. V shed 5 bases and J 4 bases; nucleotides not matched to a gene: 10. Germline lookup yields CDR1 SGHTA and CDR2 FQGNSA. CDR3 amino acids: CASSPRRTGSGNTIYF. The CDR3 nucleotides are TGTGCCAGCAGCCCCCGGCGGACAGGGAGCGGAAACACCATATATTTT. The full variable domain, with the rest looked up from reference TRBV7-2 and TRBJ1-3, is GAGVSQSPSNKVTEKGKDVELRCDPISGHTALYWYRQSLGQGLEFLIYFQGNSAPDKSGLPSDRFSAERTGGSVSTLTIQRTQQEDSAVYLCASSPRRTGSGNTIYFGEGSWLTVV.

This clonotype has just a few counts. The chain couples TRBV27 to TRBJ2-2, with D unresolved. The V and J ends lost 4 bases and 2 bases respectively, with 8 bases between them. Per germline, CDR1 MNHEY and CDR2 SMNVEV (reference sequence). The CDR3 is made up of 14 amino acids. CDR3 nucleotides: TGTGCCAGCAGTTGGACGAGTAACACCGGGGAGCTGTTTTTT. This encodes CASSWTSNTGELFF.

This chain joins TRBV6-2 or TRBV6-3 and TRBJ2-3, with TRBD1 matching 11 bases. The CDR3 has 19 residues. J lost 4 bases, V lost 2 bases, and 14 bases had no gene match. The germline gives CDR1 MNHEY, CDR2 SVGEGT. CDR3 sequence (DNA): TGTGCCAGCAGTTACCAAGGAGATCCGGGACAGGGGGTCTCAGATACGCAGTATTTT. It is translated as CASSYQGDPGQGVSDTQYF.

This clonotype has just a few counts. CDR3 nucleotide sequence: TGTGCCTCATCCCATCGACAGGACTACACCGGGGAGCTGTTTTTT. It codes for CASSHRQDYTGELFF. The chain recombines TRBV27 with TRBJ2-2; D might be TRBD1 (6 bases). Germline V gene data show CDR1 as MNHEY and CDR2 as SMNVEV (reference sequence). Trimming pared 11 bases from V and 3 bases from J, leaving 19 bases between. CDR3 length: 15 residues.

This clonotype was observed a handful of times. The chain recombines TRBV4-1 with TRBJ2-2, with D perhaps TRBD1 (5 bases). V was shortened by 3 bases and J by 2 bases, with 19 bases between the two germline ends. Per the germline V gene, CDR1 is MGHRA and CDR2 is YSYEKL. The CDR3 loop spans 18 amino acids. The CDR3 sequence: CASSQEQVEGFNTGELFF. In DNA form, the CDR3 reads TGCGCCAGCAGCCAGGAACAGGTGGAAGGATTTAACACCGGGGAGCTGTTTTTT.

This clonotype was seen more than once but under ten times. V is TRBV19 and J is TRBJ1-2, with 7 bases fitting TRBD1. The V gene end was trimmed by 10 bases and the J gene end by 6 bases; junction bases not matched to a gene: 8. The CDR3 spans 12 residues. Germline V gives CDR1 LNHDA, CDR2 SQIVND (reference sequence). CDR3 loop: CAILHRGHGYTF. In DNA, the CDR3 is TGTGCCATTCTTCACAGGGGCCATGGCTACACCTTC.

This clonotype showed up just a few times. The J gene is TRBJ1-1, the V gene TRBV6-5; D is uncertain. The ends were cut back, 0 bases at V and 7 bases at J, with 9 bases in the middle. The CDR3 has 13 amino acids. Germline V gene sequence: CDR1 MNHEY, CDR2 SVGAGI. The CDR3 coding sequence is TGTGCCAGCAGTTACTCGGTCCCAGATGAAGCTTTCTTT. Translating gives CASSYSVPDEAFF.

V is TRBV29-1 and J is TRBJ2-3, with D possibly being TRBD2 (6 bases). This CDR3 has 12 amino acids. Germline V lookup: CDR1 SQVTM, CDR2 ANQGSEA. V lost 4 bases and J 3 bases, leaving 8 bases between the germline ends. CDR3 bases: TGCAGCGTTGGGCGGGAAACAGATACGCAGTATTTT. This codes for CSVGRETDTQYF.

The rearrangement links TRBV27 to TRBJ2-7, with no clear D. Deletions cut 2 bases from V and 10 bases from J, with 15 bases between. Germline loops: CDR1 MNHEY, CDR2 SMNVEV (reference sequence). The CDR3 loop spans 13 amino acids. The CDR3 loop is CASSLGLGGNQYV. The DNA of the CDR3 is TGTGCCAGCAGTTTAGGATTGGGTGGGAATCAGTACGTC.

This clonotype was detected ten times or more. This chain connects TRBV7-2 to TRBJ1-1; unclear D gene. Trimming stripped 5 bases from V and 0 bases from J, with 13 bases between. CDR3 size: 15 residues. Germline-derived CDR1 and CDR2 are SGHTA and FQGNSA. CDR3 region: CASSRYGPLNTEAFF. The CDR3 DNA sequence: TGTGCCAGCAGCCGCTACGGGCCGTTGAACACTGAAGCTTTCTTT.

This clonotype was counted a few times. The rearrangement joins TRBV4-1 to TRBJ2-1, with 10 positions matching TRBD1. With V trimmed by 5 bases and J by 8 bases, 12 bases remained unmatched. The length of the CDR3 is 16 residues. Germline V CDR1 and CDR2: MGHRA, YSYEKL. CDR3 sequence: CASSENRDRGFDEQFF. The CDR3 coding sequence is TGCGCCAGCAGCGAAAACCGGGACAGGGGATTCGATGAGCAGTTCTTC.

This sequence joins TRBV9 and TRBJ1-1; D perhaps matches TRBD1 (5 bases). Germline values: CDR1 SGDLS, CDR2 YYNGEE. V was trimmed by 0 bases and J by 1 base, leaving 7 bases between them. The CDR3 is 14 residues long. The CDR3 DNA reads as TGTGCCAGCAGCGTAGGGACATCGAACACTGAAGCTTTCTTT. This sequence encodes CASSVGTSNTEAFF.

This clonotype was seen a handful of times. CDR3 DNA sequence: TGTGCCAGCAGACCGGGACAGATAATCTATGGCTACACCTTC. It is translated as CASRPGQIIYGYTF. The chain links TRBV12-3 or TRBV12-4 to TRBJ1-2, with 7 bases aligning to TRBD1. The CDR3 runs 14 residues. The V gene end was trimmed by 6 bases and the J gene end by 4 bases; junction bases not matched to a gene: 8.